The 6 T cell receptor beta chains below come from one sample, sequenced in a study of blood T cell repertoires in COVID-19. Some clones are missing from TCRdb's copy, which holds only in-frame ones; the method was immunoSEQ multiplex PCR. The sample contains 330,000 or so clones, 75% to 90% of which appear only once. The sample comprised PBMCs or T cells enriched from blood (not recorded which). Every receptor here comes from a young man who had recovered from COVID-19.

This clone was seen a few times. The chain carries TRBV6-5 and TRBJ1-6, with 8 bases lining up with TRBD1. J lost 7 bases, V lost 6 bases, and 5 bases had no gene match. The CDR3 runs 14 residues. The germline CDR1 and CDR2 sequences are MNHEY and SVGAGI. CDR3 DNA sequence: TGTGCCAGCAGCTGGGACAGGACAAATTCACCCCTCCACTTT. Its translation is CASSWDRTNSPLHF.

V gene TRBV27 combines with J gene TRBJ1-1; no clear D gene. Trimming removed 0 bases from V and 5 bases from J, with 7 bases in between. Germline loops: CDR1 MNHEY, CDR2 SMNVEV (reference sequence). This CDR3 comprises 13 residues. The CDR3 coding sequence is TGTGCCAGCAGTTTATCTCGCCAGACTGAAGCTTTCTTT. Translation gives CASSLSRQTEAFF.

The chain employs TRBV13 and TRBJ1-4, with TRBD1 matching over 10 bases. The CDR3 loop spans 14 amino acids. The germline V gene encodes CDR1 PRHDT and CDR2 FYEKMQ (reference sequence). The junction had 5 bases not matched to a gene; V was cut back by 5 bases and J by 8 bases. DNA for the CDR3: TGTGCCAGCAGCCGACAGGGGGCGCGAGAAAAACTGTTTTTT. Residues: CASSRQGAREKLFF.

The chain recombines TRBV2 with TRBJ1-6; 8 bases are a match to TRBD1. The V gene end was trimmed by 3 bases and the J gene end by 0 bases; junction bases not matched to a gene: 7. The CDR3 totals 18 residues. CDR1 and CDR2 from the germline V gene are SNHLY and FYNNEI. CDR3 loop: CASSETGTGNSYNSPLHF. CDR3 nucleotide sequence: TGTGCCAGCAGTGAGACCGGGACAGGAAACTCCTATAATTCACCCCTCCACTTT.

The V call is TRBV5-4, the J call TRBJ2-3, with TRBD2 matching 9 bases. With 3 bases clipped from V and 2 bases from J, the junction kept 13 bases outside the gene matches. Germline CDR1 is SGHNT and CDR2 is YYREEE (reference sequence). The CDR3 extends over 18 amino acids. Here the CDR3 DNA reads TGTGCCAGCAGCTCCTTCCCCCTAGCGGGGAAAACCACAGATACGCAGTATTTT. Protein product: CASSSFPLAGKTTDTQYF.

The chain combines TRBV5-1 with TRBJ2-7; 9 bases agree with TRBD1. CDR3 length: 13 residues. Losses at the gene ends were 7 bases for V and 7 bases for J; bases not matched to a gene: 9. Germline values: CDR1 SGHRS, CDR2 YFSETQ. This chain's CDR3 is CASRGQGNVEQYF. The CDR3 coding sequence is TGCGCCAGCCGAGGACAGGGGAACGTGGAGCAGTACTTC.